These T cell receptor beta chains were read from a single sample in a study of blood T cell repertoires in COVID-19. Assay used: immunoSEQ multiplex PCR; TCRdb lists only in-frame clones, some missing. The table has fewer than 350,000 clones, approximately 88% seen once. The sample was PBMCs or T cells enriched from blood (not recorded which). The source is a man aged 60 to 69 who had recovered from COVID-19. Both conserved end residues are part of each CDR3. A D gene is named only where the DNA matches it firmly. Only part of the rows carry a size: once, few, many, or a class if the clone is expanded.

>TRBV18|TRBJ2-7|.|TRBD1
TGTGCCAGCTCACTGCGACAGGGTCCTAAGTCCTACGAGCAGTACTTC
CASSLRQGPKSYEQYF
>TRBV4-1|TRBJ1-5|.|.
TGCGCCAGCAGCCAAAGTGTTGGGGGCCCCCAGCATTTT
CASSQSVGGPQHF
>TRBV12-2|TRBJ2-1|.|.
TGTGCAAGTCGCCTCATTCTTCCATCAGCCAGGGGCGCATCTCTCCCCTCCTACAATGAGCAGTTCTTC
CASRLILPSARGASLPSYNEQFF
>TRBV7-9|TRBJ2-1|.|.
TGTGCCAGCAGCCCCTTGGGTAGCGGTAATGAGCAGTTCTTC
CASSPLGSGNEQFF
>TRBV7-3|TRBJ2-7|.|.
TGTGCCAGCAGCTTATTAGGGACACCTTCCTACGAGCAGTACTTC
CASSLLGTPSYEQYF
>TRBV24-1|TRBJ2-1|few|.
TGTGCCACCAGTGATTTGAGTTGGGGGGGGCTCAATGAGCAGTTCTTC
CATSDLSWGGLNEQFF
>TRBV6-5|TRBJ1-1|.|.
TGTGCCAGCAGTTCAGGCCCTGTCACTGAAGCTTTCTTT
CASSSGPVTEAFF
>TRBV5-1|TRBJ1-5|once|.
TGCGCCAGCAGCCAATGGCCGGGGTCCAATCAGCCCCAGCATTTT
CASSQWPGSNQPQHF
>TRBV24-1|TRBJ1-1|.|.
TGTGCCACCAGGTCGGGAGGGAGGAGGAACACTGAAGCTTTCTTT
CATRSGGRRNTEAFF
>TRBV20-1|TRBJ2-7|.|TRBD2
TGCAGTGCTTCAAAGACTAGCGGGAGTGTCTTC
CSASKTSGSVF
>TRBV2|TRBJ2-3|.|TRBD1
TGTGCCAGCAGTGCCCCCGGGACAGCTGCAGATACGCAGTATTTT
CASSAPGTAADTQYF
>TRBV18|TRBJ2-7|.|TRBD1
TGTGCCAGCTCACCATCATGGGACAGAGCCTACGAGCAGTACTTC
CASSPSWDRAYEQYF
>TRBV19|TRBJ1-5|.|TRBD1
TGTGCCAGTAGTATACGGGGACAGGGATCCAGCAATCAGCCCCAGCATTTT
CASSIRGQGSSNQPQHF
>TRBV28|TRBJ1-4|.|.
TGTGCCAGCAGTTTATCAGGGCCCTCTAATGAAAAACTGTTTTTT
CASSLSGPSNEKLFF
>TRBV5-1|TRBJ2-2|.|.
TGCGCCAGCAGCTTGGGACAGGCCGGGGAGCTGTTTTTT
CASSLGQAGELFF
>TRBV5-1|TRBJ2-3|.|TRBD1
TGCGCCAGCAGCTTCACGGGGACAGGCCGCACAGATACGCAGTATTTT
CASSFTGTGRTDTQYF
>TRBV6-2/TRBV6-3|TRBJ2-2|once|TRBD2
TGTGCCAGCAGTTACTCTACTAGCGGGACGAACACCGGGGAGCTGTTTTTT
CASSYSTSGTNTGELFF
>TRBV11-2|TRBJ2-5|.|.
TGTGCCAGCAGCTCGGCAGAGACACCCCAAGAGACCCAGTACTTC
CASSSAETPQETQYF
>TRBV11-2|TRBJ2-7|.|.
TGTGCCAGCAGCTTAGGGGCCGAGAGCTCCTACGAGCAGTACTTC
CASSLGAESSYEQYF
>TRBV24-1|TRBJ2-5|.|.
TGTGCCACCAGTGACCCTAGGACAGTTGAGACCCAGTACTTC
CATSDPRTVETQYF
>TRBV28|TRBJ2-5|.|.
TGTGCCAGCAGTTTAAGGGGGAAAATAAAAGAGACCCAGTACTTC
CASSLRGKIKETQYF
>TRBV24-1|TRBJ1-3|.|.
TGTGCCACCAGTGATTTCTATCCACAGGGTCCCATATATTTT
CATSDFYPQGPIYF
>TRBV29-1|TRBJ1-2|.|.
TGCAGCGTTGAAGACCCCGGTGGCTACACCTTC
CSVEDPGGYTF
>TRBV9|TRBJ2-7|.|TRBD2
TGTGCCAGCAGCGAGAGAGGGACTATTGGCGAGCAGTACTTC
CASSERGTIGEQYF
>TRBV9|TRBJ2-3|.|.
TGTGCCAGCAGCGTAGCCAGGTTGGATACGCAGTATTTT
CASSVARLDTQYF
>TRBV9|TRBJ2-3|.|.
TGTGCCAGCAGCGTAGAAGGAGGGGCAGATACGCAGTATTTT
CASSVEGGADTQYF
>TRBV19|TRBJ1-5|.|TRBD1
TGTGCCAGTAGGGCGACAGGGGTTCAGCCCCAGCATTTT
CASRATGVQPQHF
>TRBV28|TRBJ2-2|once|TRBD1
TGTGCCAGCAGTTTTGCCCCACAGGGGACCGGGGAGCTGTTTTTT
CASSFAPQGTGELFF
>TRBV12-3/TRBV12-4|TRBJ1-2|.|TRBD1
TGTGCCAGCCGGGACAGGGTCAACTATGGCTACACCTTC
CASRDRVNYGYTF